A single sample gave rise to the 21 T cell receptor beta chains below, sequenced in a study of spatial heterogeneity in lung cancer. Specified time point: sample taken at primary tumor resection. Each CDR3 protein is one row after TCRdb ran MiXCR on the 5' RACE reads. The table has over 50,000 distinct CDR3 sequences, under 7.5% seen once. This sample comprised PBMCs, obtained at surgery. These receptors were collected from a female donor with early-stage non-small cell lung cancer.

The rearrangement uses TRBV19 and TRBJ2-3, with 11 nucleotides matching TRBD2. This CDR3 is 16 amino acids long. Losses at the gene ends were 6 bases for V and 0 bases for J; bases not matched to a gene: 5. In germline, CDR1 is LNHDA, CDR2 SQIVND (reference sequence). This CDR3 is CASSETSGASTDTQYF. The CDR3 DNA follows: TGTGCCAGTAGCGAGACTAGCGGGGCAAGCACAGATACGCAGTATTTT. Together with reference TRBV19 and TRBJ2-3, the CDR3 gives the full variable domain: DGGITQSPKYLFRKEGQNVTLSCEQNLNHDAMYWYRQDPGQGLRLIYYSQIVNDFQKGDIAEGYSVSREKKESFPLTVTSAQKNPTAFYLCASSETSGASTDTQYFGPGTRLTVL.

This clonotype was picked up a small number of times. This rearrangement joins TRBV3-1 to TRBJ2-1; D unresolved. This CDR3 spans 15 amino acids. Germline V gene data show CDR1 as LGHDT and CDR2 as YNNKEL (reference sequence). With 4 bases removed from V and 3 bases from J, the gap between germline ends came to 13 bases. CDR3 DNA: TGTGCCAGCAGCCTCCGGGCAGGAGTCTACAATGAGCAGTTCTTC. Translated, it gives CASSLRAGVYNEQFF.

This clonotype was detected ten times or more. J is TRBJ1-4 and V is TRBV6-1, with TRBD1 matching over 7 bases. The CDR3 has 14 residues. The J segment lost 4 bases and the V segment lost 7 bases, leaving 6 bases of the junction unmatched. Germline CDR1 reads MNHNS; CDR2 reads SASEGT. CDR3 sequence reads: CASTPGTVNEKLFF. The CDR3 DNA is TGTGCCAGCACCCCGGGGACAGTTAATGAAAAACTGTTTTTT.

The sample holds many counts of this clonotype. CDR3 residues: CASSYGGSPEAFF. The CDR3 DNA is TGTGCCAGCAGTTACGGTGGGAGCCCTGAAGCTTTCTTT. J is TRBJ1-1 and V is TRBV6-5; D is unclear. Germline lookup yields CDR1 MNHEY and CDR2 SVGAGI. The V and J ends lost 2 bases and 6 bases respectively, with 10 bases between them. The CDR3 is 13 amino acids.

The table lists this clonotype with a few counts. The DNA of the CDR3 is TGTGCCATTTCCCCCTCGGAGGGCTACACCTTC. Translation gives CAISPSEGYTF. The rearrangement uses TRBV28 and TRBJ1-2; no clear D gene. The germline gives CDR1 MDHEN, CDR2 SYDVKM. The length of the CDR3 is 11 residues. Trimming took 10 bases from V and 8 from J, leaving 14 bases between them.

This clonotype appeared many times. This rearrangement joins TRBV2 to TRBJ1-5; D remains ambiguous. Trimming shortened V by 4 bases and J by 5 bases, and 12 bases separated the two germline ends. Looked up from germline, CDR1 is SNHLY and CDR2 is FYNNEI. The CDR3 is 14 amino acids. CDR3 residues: CASSGGSEYQPQHF. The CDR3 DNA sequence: TGTGCCAGCAGTGGAGGCTCGGAGTATCAGCCCCAGCATTTT.

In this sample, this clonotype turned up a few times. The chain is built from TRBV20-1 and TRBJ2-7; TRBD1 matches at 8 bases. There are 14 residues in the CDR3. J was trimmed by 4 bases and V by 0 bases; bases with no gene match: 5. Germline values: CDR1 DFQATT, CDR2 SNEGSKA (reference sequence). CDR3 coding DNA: TGCAGTGCTAGAGATGGGACAGGTTCATACGAGCAGTACGTC. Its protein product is CSARDGTGSYEQYV.

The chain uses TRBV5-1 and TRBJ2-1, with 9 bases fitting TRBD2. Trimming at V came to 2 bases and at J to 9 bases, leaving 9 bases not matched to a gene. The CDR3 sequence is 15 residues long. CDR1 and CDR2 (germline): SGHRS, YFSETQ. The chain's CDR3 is CASSFLDSGGAEQFF. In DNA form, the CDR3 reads TGCGCCAGCAGCTTTTTGGATAGCGGGGGAGCTGAGCAGTTCTTC.

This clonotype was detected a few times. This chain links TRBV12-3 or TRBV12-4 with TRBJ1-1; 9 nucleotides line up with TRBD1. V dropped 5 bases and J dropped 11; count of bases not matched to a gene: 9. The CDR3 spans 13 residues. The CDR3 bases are TGTGCCAGCAGTGTCACAGGGGGCGCCGTGGCTTTCTTT. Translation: CASSVTGGAVAFF.

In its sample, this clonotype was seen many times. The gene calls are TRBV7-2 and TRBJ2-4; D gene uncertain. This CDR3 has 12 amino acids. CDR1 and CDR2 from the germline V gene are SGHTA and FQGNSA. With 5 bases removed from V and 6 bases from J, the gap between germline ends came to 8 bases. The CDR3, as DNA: TGTGCCAGCAGCCCCCGAGGAAACATTCAGTACTTC. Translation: CASSPRGNIQYF.

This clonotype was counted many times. The CDR3 bases are TGTGCCAGCAGCTTGGTAGTCGAGACCCAGTACTTC. Its translation: CASSLVVETQYF. The chain joins TRBV11-3 to TRBJ2-5; no definite D call. The V and J ends lost 3 bases and 5 bases respectively, with 7 bases between them. The CDR3 is made up of 12 amino acids. Per the germline V gene, CDR1 is SGHNT and CDR2 is YENEEA.

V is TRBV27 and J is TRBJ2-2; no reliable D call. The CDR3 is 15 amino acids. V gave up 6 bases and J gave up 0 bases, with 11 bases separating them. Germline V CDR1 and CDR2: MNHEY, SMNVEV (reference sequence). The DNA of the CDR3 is TGTGCCAGCAGGGGTCCCAGGTCGAACACCGGGGAGCTGTTTTTT. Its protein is CASRGPRSNTGELFF.

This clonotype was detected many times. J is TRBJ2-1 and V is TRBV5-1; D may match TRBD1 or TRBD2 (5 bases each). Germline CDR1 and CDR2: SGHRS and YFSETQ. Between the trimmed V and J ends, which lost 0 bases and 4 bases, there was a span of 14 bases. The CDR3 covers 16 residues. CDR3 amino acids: CASSLDRSGGYNEQFF. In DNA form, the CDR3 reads TGCGCCAGCAGCTTGGACCGTTCTGGGGGTTACAATGAGCAGTTCTTC.

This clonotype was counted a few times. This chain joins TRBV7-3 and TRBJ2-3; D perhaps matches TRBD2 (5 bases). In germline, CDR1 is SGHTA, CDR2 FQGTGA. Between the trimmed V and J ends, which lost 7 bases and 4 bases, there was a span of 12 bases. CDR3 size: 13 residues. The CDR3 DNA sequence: TGTGCCAGCACCGAGGGCCCCGCAGATACGCAGTATTTT. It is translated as CASTEGPADTQYF.

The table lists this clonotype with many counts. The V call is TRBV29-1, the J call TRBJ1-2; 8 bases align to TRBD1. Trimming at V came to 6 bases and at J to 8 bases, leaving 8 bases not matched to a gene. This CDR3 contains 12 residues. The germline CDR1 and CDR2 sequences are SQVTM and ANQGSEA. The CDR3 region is CSVLGQGYGYTF. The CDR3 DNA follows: TGCAGCGTCCTAGGACAGGGCTACGGCTACACCTTC.

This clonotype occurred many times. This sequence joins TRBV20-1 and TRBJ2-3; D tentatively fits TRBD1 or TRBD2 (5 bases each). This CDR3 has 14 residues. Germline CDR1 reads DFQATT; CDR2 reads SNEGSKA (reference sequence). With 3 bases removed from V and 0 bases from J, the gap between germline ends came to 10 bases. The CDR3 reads CSASVGASTDTQYF. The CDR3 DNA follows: TGCAGTGCTAGTGTCGGGGCTAGCACAGATACGCAGTATTTT.

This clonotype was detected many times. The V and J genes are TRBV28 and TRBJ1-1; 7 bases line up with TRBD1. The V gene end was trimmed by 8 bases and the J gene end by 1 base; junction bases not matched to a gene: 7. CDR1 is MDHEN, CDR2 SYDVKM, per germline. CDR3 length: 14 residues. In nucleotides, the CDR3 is TGTGCCAGCGGGGACAGTCCAAGGAACACTGAAGCTTTCTTT. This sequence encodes CASGDSPRNTEAFF.

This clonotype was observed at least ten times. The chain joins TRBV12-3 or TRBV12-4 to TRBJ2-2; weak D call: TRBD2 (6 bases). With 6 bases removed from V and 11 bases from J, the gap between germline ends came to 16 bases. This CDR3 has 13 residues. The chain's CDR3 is CASRPGPTRELFF. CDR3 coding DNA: TGTGCCAGCAGACCGGGACCGACTAGAGAGCTGTTTTTT.

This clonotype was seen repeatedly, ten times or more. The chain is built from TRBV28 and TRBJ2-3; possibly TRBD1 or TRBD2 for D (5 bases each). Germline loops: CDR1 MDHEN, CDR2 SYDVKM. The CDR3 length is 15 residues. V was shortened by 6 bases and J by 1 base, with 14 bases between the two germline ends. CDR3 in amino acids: CASSLQGEGTDTQYF. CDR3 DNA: TGTGCCAGCAGCCTCCAGGGAGAGGGCACAGATACGCAGTATTTT.

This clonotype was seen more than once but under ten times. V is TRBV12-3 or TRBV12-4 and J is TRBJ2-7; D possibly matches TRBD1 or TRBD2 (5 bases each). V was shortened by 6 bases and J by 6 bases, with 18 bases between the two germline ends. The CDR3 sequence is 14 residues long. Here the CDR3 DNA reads TGTGCCAGCAGGGGCCTGGGGACCGCCGGCGAGCAGTACTTC. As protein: CASRGLGTAGEQYF.

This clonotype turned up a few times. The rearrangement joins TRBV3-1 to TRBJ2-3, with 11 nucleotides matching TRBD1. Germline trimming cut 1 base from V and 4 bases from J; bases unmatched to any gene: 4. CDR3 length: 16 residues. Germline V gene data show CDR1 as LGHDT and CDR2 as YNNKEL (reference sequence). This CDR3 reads CASSQGRTGGPDTQYF. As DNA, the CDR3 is TGTGCCAGCAGCCAAGGAAGGACAGGGGGCCCAGATACGCAGTATTTT.